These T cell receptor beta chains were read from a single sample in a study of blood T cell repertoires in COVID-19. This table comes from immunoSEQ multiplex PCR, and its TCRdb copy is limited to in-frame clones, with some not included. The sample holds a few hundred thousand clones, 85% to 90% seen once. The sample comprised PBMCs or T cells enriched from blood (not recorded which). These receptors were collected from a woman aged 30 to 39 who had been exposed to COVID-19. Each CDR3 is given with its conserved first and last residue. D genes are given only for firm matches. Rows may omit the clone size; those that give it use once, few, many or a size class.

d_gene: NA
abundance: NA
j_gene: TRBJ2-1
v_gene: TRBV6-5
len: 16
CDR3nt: TGTGCCAGCAGTTACTCAGTCCTAGTTGACAGAAATGAGCAGTTCTTC
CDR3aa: CASSYSVLVDRNEQFF

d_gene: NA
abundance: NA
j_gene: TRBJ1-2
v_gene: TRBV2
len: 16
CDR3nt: TGTGCCAGCAGTGAGAGGTTTTCAGGGCTTTATGGGCTCTACACCTTC
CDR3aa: CASSERFSGLYGLYTF

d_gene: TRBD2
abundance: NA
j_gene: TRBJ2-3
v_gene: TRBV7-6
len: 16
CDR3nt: TGTGCCAGCAGCCTCGGGACTAGCGGGAGTGCAGATACGCAGTATTTT
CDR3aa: CASSLGTSGSADTQYF

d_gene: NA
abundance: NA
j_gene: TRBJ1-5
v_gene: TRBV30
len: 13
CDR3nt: TGTGCCTGGAGTGTAAGCCCACTTTACTCCCAGCATTTT
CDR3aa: CAWSVSPLYSQHF

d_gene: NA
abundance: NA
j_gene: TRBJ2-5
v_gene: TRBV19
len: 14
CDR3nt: TGTGCCAGTAGTATCGAACTAAACCAAGAGACCCAGTACTTC
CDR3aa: CASSIELNQETQYF

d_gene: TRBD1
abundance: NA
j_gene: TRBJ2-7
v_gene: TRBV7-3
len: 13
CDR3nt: TGTGCCAGCAGCCAACAGGGGGCGGCGGAGCAGTACTTC
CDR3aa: CASSQQGAAEQYF

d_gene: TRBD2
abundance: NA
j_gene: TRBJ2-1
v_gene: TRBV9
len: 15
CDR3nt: TGTGCCAGCAGCGTAGGGGCTAGCGGGAACCATGAGCAGTTCTTC
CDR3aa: CASSVGASGNHEQFF

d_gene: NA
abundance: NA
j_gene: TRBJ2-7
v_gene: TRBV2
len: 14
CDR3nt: TGTGCCAGCAGTGAACAGGGGACTACCTACGAGCAGTACTTC
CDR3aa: CASSEQGTTYEQYF

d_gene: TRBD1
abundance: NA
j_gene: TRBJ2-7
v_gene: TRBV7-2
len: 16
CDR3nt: TGTGCCAGCAGCTTGGACCCCGGGACAGGTGCTTACGAGCAGTACTTC
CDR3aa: CASSLDPGTGAYEQYF

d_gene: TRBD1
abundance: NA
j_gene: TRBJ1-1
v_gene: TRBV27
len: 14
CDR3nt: TGTGCCAGCAGGGACAGGGGGAGGGACACTGAAGCTTTCTTT
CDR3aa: CASRDRGRDTEAFF

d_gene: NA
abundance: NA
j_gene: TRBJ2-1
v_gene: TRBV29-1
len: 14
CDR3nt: TGCAGCGTTGAGGGCAGGGACATTGGGAATGAGCAGTTCTTC
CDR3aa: CSVEGRDIGNEQFF

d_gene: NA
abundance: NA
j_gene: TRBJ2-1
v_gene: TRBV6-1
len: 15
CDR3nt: TGTGCCAGCAGTGAAGCTCCGGGAAGGTACAATGAGCAGTTCTTC
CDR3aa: CASSEAPGRYNEQFF

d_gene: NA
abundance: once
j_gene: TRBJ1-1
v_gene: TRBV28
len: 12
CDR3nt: TGTGCCAGCACCGAGGAGGGGACTGAAGCTTTCTTT
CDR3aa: CASTEEGTEAFF

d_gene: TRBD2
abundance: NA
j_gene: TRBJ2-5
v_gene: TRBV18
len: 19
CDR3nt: TGTGCCAGCTCTCCTATATACGGGACTAGCGGGACAACCCAAGAGACCCAGTACTTC
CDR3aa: CASSPIYGTSGTTQETQYF

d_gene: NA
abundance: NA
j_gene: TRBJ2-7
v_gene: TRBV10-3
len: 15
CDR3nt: TGTGCCATCAAATTGGACTTGTCACCCACCTACGAGCAGTACTTC
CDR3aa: CAIKLDLSPTYEQYF

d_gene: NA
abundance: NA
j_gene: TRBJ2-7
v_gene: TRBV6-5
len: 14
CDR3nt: TGTGCCAGCAGGCGGGGTAGCGGAATCTACGAGCAGTACTTC
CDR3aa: CASRRGSGIYEQYF

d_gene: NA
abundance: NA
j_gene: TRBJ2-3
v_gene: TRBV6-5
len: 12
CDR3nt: TGTGCCAGCAGTCCCCGGGGGAATACGCAGTATTTT
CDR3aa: CASSPRGNTQYF

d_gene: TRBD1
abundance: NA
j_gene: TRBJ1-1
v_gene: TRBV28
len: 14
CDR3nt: TGTGCCAGCAGTCCCGGGACAGGGAACACTGAAGCTTTCTTT
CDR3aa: CASSPGTGNTEAFF

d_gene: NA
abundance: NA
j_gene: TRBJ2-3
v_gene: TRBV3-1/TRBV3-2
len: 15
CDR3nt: TGTGCCAGCAGCAAAACTAGGACTAGCACAGATACGCAGTATTTT
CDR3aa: CASSKTRTSTDTQYF

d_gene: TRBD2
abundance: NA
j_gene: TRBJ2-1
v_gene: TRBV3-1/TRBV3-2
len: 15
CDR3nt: TGTGCCAGCAGTTGGGGACTAGCGGAGGGGGCTGAGCAGTTCTTC
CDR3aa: CASSWGLAEGAEQFF

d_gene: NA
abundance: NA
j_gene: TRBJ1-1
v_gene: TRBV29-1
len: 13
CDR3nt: TGCAGCGTTCAGGGGTTACTGAACACTGAAGCTTTCTTT
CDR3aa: CSVQGLLNTEAFF

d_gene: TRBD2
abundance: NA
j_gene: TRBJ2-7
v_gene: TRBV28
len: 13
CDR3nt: TGTGCCATCACTAGCGGGAGTAGCCACGAGCAGTACTTC
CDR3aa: CAITSGSSHEQYF

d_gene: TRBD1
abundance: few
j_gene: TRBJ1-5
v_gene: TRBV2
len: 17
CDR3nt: TGTGCCAGCAGGGGACATCCCGGGACAGGGGGCGATCAGCCCCAGCATTTT
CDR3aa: CASRGHPGTGGDQPQHF

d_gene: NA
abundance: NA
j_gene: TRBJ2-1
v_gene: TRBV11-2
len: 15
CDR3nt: TGTGCCAGCAGCTTAAGAACGGGAGCAAACAATGAGCAGTTCTTC
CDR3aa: CASSLRTGANNEQFF

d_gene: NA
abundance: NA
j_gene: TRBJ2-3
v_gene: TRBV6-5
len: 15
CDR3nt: TGTGCCACCTTGACCGGGAGTTTTAGCACAGATACGCAGTATTTT
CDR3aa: CATLTGSFSTDTQYF

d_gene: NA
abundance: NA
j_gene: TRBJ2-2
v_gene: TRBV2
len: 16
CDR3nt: TGTGCCAGCAGTGAATTGGCTAGAATGAACACCGGGGAGCTGTTTTTT
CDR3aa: CASSELARMNTGELFF

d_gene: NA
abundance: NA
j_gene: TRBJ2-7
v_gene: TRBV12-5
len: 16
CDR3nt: TGTGCTAGTGGTTTGTTACCTCGGGGCGGGGCCAACGAGCAGTACTTC
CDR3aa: CASGLLPRGGANEQYF

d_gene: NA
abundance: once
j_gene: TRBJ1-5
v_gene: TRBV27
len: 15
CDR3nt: TGTGCCAGCAGTTTAGCGTCGGGTTTAAGTCAGCCCCAGCATTTT
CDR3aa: CASSLASGLSQPQHF

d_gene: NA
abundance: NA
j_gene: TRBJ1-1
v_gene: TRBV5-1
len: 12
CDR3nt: TGCGCCAGCAGCTTCCTTAACACTGAAGCTTTCTTT
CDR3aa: CASSFLNTEAFF

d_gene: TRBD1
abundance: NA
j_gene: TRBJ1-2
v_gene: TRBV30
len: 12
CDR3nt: TGTGCCTGGAGTTCGACAGGGGATGGCTACACCTTC
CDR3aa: CAWSSTGDGYTF

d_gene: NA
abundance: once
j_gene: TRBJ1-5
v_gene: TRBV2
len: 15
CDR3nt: TGTGCCAGCAGTGAAGGAACCGGGAACTATCAGCCCCAGCATTTT
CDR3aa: CASSEGTGNYQPQHF

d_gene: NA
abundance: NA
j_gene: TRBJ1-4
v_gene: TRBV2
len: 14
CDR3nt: TGTGCCAGCAGTGACGTGGACACAGTCCAAAAACTGTTTTTT
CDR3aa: CASSDVDTVQKLFF

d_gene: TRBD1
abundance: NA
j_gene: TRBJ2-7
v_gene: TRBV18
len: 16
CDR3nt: TGTGCCAGCTCACCCATCCCGACAGGGTCTCCCTACGAGCAGTACTTC
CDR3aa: CASSPIPTGSPYEQYF

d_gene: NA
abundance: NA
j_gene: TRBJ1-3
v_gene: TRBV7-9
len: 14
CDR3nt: TGTGCCAGCAGCTTTGGTACAGGTGTAGGCACCATATATTTT
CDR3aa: CASSFGTGVGTIYF

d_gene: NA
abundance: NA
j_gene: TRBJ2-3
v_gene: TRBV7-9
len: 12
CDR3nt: TGTGCCAGCAGCTTAACTTCAGATACGCAGTATTTT
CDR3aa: CASSLTSDTQYF

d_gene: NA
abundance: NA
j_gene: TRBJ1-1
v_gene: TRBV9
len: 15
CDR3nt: TGTGCCAGCAGCCCCTCAGGGCTTGCGGACACTGAAGCTTTCTTT
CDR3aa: CASSPSGLADTEAFF

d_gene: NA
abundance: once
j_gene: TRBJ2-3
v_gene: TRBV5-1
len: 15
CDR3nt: TGCGCCAGCAGCTTACCGGGAGTGGGCACAGATACGCAGTATTTT
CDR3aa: CASSLPGVGTDTQYF

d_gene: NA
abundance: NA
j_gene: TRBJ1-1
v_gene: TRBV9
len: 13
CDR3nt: TGTGCCAGCAGCCCTAATTCAGGGACTGAAGCTTTCTTT
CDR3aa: CASSPNSGTEAFF

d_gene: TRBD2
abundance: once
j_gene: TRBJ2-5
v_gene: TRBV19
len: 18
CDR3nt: TGTGCCAGTAGTTGGCTAGCGGGATGGAACCCGGGGGGAGAGACCCAGTACTTC
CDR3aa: CASSWLAGWNPGGETQYF

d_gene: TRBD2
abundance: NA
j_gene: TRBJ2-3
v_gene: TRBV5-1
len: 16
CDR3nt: TGCGCCAGCAGCTTGCAAGCGGGAGGTATGGGGGATACGCAGTATTTT
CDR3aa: CASSLQAGGMGDTQYF

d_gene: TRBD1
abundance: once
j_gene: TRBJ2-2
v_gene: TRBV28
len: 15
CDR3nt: TGTGCCAGCAAGAGGACAGGGAAGAGGACCGGGGAGCTGTTTTTT
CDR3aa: CASKRTGKRTGELFF

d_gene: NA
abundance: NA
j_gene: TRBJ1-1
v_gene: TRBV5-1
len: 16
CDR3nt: TGCGCCAGCAGCTTGGATTCACCACTTATGAACACTGAAGCTTTCTTT
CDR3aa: CASSLDSPLMNTEAFF

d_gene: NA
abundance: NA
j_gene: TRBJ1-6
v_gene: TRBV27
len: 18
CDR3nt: TGTGCCAGCAGTTTAACAGGGCCCCAGAGCTCCTATAATTCACCCCTCCACTTT
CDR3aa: CASSLTGPQSSYNSPLHF

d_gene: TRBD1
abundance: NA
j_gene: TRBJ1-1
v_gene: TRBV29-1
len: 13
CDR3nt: TGCAGCGTTAACAGGGGTGGGGACACTGAAGCTTTCTTT
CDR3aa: CSVNRGGDTEAFF

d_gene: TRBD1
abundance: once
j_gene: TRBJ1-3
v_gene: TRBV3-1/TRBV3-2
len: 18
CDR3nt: TGTGCCAGCAGCCAAGACGGACAGGGGGTGGGCTCTGGAAACACCATATATTTT
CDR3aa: CASSQDGQGVGSGNTIYF

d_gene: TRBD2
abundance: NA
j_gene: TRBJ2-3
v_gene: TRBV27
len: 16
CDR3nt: TGTGCCAGCAGTTTAGGAGTAGGGCGGGAGACAGATACGCAGTATTTT
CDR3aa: CASSLGVGRETDTQYF

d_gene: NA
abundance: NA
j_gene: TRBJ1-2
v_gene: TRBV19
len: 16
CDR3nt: TGTGCCAGTAGTAAATTGACGGGGGGCCTCAACTATGGCTACACCTTC
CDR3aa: CASSKLTGGLNYGYTF

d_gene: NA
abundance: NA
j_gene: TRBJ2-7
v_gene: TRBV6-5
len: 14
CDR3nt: TGTGCCAGCAGCAAGGGTCCTCGGAGGGACGAGCAGTACTTC
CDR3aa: CASSKGPRRDEQYF

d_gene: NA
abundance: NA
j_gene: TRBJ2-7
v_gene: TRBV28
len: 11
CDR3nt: TGTGCCAGCGGCCCGCCCTACGAGCAGTACTTC
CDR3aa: CASGPPYEQYF

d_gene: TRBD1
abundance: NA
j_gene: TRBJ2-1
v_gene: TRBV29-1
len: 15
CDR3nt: TGCAGCGTAGAGGGGGGACAGGGGAACCTAAATGAGCAGTTCTTC
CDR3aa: CSVEGGQGNLNEQFF